In its sample, the clone carrying this T cell receptor (beta chain) was seen once. As yet, its antigen is unknown. CDR3 length equals 13 residues. Trimming removed 3 bases from V and 8 bases from J; junction bases left unmatched: 4. The germline V gene has CDR1 SGHVS and CDR2 FNYEAQ. The sample belongs to a study of cytomegalovirus exposure and HLA in healthy donors. Study-wide context: A prior analysis found roughly 110 million unique TCR beta sequences from 150 million to 200 million T cells.

In the PCR, 60 Vbeta and 13 Jbeta primers were used. The data were produced by immunoSEQ multiplex PCR, yet TCRdb's version contains in-frame clones alone and is incomplete. Of about 190,000 clones in the sample, more than 75% were seen once. Points from the study as a whole: Cytomegalovirus-associated TCR beta chains were listed, numbering 164. In a later analysis, TCR beta V- and J-gene trimming was associated with a missense DCLRE1C variant. Confirmation in vitro established that a few CMV-associated chains were specific for CMV antigens.

The chain uses TRBV7-6 and TRBJ2-1; 7 bases are a match to TRBD2. This receptor was taken from a middle-aged man in good health and CMV-seropositive. Material for sequencing was PBMCs. DNA for the CDR3: TGTGCCAGCAGCTTGCAGGGAGGGGATGAGCAGTTCTTC. It codes for CASSLQGGDEQFF.